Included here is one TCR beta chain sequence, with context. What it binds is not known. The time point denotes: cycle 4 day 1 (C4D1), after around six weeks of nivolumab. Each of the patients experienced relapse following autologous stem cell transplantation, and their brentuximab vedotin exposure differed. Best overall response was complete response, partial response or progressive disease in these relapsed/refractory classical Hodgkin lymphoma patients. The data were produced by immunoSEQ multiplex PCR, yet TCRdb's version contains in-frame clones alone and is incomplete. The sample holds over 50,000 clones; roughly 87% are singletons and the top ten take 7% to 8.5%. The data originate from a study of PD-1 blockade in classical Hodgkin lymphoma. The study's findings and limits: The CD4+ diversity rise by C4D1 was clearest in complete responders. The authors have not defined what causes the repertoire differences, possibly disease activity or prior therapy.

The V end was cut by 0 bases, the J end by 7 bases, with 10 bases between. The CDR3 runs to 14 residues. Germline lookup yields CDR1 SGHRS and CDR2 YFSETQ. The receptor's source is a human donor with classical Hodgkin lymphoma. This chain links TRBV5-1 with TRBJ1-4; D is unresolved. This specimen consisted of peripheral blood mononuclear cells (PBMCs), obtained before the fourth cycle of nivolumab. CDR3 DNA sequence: TGCGCCAGCAGCTTGGAAGCGGGTTTTGAAAAACTGTTTTTT. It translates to CASSLEAGFEKLFF.